Sequencing of this T cell receptor (beta chain) was carried out in a study of beta chain features in type 1 diabetes. Since all of the isolated RNA was reverse transcribed, expressed TCRB transcripts were what got sequenced. Clones were read by immunoSEQ multiplex PCR, and TCRdb kept only the in-frame ones, dropping some. The sample carries 300,000 to 350,000 clones, about 20% recorded once. The germline CDR1 and CDR2 sequences are SEHNR and FQNEAQ (reference sequence). This CDR3 is 17 amino acids long. Trimming stripped 3 bases from V and 5 bases from J, with 19 bases between. The chain couples TRBV7-9 to TRBJ1-4; a possible D gene is TRBD1 (6 bases). Material for sequencing was naive CD4+ T cells from blood. This clonotype was obtained from a young woman in good health. As DNA, the CDR3 is TGTGCCAGCAGCTTTGGCTCCGCCGGGACACTCAATGAAAAACTGTTTTTT. This translates into CASSFGSAGTLNEKLFF.